What follows is one T cell receptor beta chain and its context. Its antigen is as yet unknown. The sample originates from a study of OX40 agonist ivuxolimab in advanced cancers. The length of the CDR3 is 15 residues. V lost 0 bases, J lost 5 bases, and 2 bases stayed unmatched. Germline V CDR1 and CDR2: SGHRS, YFSETQ. Study results and limitations: Expanded clones were, on average, more numerous among CD8+ T cells than CD4+.

Repertoires were generated with immunoSEQ multiplex PCR, while TCRdb's copy carries only in-frame clones and drops some. In the table there are tens of thousands of clones, 89% of which are singletons. This clonotype was sampled from an adult with an advanced solid tumor such as melanoma, head and neck, liver or kidney cancer. This chain uses TRBV5-1 with TRBJ2-5; 12 nucleotides agree with TRBD2. The sample here was CD4+ or CD8+ T cells sorted from blood, taken in a trial of the OX40 agonist ivuxolimab. The CDR3 region is CASSLVLAGGETQYF. DNA for the CDR3: TGCGCCAGCAGCTTGGTACTAGCGGGAGGCGAGACCCAGTACTTC. The whole variable domain, remainder taken from reference TRBV5-1 and TRBJ2-5, is KAGVTQTPRYLIKTRGQQVTLSCSPISGHRSVSWYQQTPGQGLQFLFEYFSETQRNKGNFPGRFSGRQFSNSRSEMNVSTLELGDSALYLCASSLVLAGGETQYFGPGTRLLVL.